Listed here are 23 T cell receptor beta chains from one sample, sequenced in a study of beta chain features in type 1 diabetes. Since all of the isolated RNA was reverse transcribed, expressed TCRB transcripts were what got sequenced. TCRdb keeps only in-frame clones here, not all; method: immunoSEQ multiplex PCR. The sample lists around 430,000 clones, about 32% occurring once. The specimen sequenced was naive CD4+ T cells from blood. Receptors were obtained from a man younger than 35 in good health.

This clone was detected a few times. Written as DNA, the CDR3 is TGTGCCAGCAGCTTCCAAAGGGGAGAGACCCAGTACTTC. It codes for CASSFQRGETQYF. V gene TRBV11-2 combines with J gene TRBJ2-5, with a tentative D call TRBD1 (5 bases). The CDR3 totals 13 residues. Germline V gene data show CDR1 as SGHAT and CDR2 as FQNNGV. V lost 3 bases and J lost 4, with 9 bases in between. Filled out from reference TRBV11-2 and TRBJ2-5, the complete variable domain reads EAGVAQSPRYKIIEKRQSVAFWCNPISGHATLYWYQQILGQGPKLLIQFQNNGVVDDSQLPKDRFSAERLKGVDSTLKIQPAKLEDSAVYLCASSFQRGETQYFGPGTRLLVL.

This clone has more than one count but fewer than ten. CDR3 bases: TGTGCCAGCAGCTCGCAGGGGACAAGGGAGACCCAGTACTTC. This gives the protein CASSSQGTRETQYF. The gene calls are TRBV5-4 and TRBJ2-5, with TRBD1 as a possible D gene (6 bases). Germline CDR1 SGHNT, CDR2 YYREEE (reference sequence). The ends were cut back, 3 bases at V and 5 bases at J, with 14 bases in the middle. This CDR3 spans 14 amino acids.

The chain links TRBV7-3 to TRBJ2-2; 13 nucleotides match TRBD2. V was clipped by 5 bases and J by 4 bases; unmatched bases: 7. The CDR3 is 17 residues long. Germline CDR1 SGHTA, CDR2 FQGTGA. The CDR3 nucleotides are TGTGCCAGCAGCCCCTCACTAGCGGGAGGGTTCACCGGGGAGCTGTTTTTT. Protein sequence: CASSPSLAGGFTGELFF. The full variable domain, with the rest looked up from reference TRBV7-3 and TRBJ2-2, is GAGVSQTPSNKVTEKGKYVELRCDPISGHTALYWYRQSLGQGPEFLIYFQGTGAADDSGLPNDRFFAVRPEGSVSTLKIQRTERGDSAVYLCASSPSLAGGFTGELFFGEGSRLTVL.

For this clone: This CDR3 is also generated by other DNA sequences in the sample. The chain uses TRBV28 and TRBJ2-7; D is unclear. The CDR3 runs to 12 residues. Germline CDR1 reads MDHEN; CDR2 reads SYDVKM. V was shortened by 2 bases and J by 3 bases, with 5 bases between the two germline ends. CDR3 DNA: TGTGCCAGCAGTTTACGGAGCTACGAGCAGTACTTC. Translating gives CASSLRSYEQYF.

V and J are TRBV7-9 and TRBJ1-1; D not resolved. Germline V gives CDR1 SEHNR, CDR2 FQNEAQ (reference sequence). This CDR3 comprises 13 residues. Trimming took 6 bases from V and 2 from J, leaving 10 bases between them. Here the CDR3 DNA reads TGTGCCAGCAGATTGCAGGCTAACACTGAAGCTTTCTTT. Its protein is CASRLQANTEAFF.

The V call is TRBV30, the J call TRBJ2-1, with TRBD2 matching 9 bases. CDR1 is GTSNPN, CDR2 SVGIG, per germline (reference sequence). The CDR3 extends over 16 amino acids. V lost 1 base to trimming and J lost 3 bases; unmatched junction nucleotides: 7. CDR3: CAWSAAAGGYYNEQFF. In DNA, the CDR3 is TGTGCCTGGAGTGCGGCAGCGGGAGGATACTACAATGAGCAGTTCTTC.

As regards this clone: Other DNA sequences in this sample translate to the same CDR3. This chain joins TRBV2 and TRBJ2-1, with no clear D. The germline V gene has CDR1 SNHLY and CDR2 FYNNEI. V was cut by 3 bases and J by 6 bases, with 6 bases left in between. The CDR3 has 12 residues. The CDR3 bases are TGTGCCAGCAGTGAGTCCGGCAATGAGCAGTTCTTC. Translation gives CASSESGNEQFF. The full variable domain, completed using reference TRBV2 and TRBJ2-1, is EPEVTQTPSHQVTQMGQEVILRCVPISNHLYFYWYRQILGQKVEFLVSFYNNEISEKSEIFDDQFSVERPDGSNFTLKIRSTKLEDSAMYFCASSESGNEQFFGPGTRLTVL.

In the case of this clone: The sample contains more than one DNA sequence encoding this CDR3. V gene TRBV29-1 combines with J gene TRBJ2-5, with 7 bases aligning to TRBD1. The V segment lost 6 bases and the J segment 1 base; nucleotides outside the gene matches: 2. The germline gives CDR1 SQVTM, CDR2 ANQGSEA. The CDR3 totals 12 residues. For the CDR3, the DNA is TGCAGCGTCGGGACAGCCCAAGAGACCCAGTACTTC. Protein: CSVGTAQETQYF.

The chain carries TRBV29-1 and TRBJ2-3; D may be TRBD1 (5 bases). Deletions cut 0 bases from V and 7 bases from J, with 8 bases between. The CDR3 is 12 residues long. Germline V gene data show CDR1 as SQVTM and CDR2 as ANQGSEA. This CDR3 is CSVEDQGYTQYF. In nucleotides, the CDR3 is TGCAGCGTTGAAGATCAGGGCTATACGCAGTATTTT.

This chain links TRBV21-1 with TRBJ2-7. TRBV21-1 is labeled a pseudogene. The CDR3 consists of 9 residues. The CDR3 region is CASSPEQYF. DNA of the CDR3: TGTGCCAGCAGCCCCGAGCAGTACTTC.

The J gene is TRBJ2-7, the V gene TRBV10-3; no definite D call. V was clipped by 3 bases and J by 4 bases, with 7 bases between them. Germline CDR1 ENHRY, CDR2 SYGVKD. The CDR3 contains 12 residues. The CDR3 loop reads CAISEIPYEQYF. The CDR3 DNA sequence: TGTGCCATCAGTGAAATCCCGTACGAGCAGTACTTC.

This clone was recorded a few times. The genes are TRBV5-1 and TRBJ1-2; the D gene is possibly TRBD1 (5 bases). CDR1 SGHRS and CDR2 YFSETQ come from the germline V gene. This CDR3 is 11 amino acids long. Trimming left V 5 bases short and J 3 bases short, with 5 bases between. CDR3 region: CASRTDYGYTF. The CDR3 DNA follows: TGCGCCAGCAGGACAGACTATGGCTACACCTTC.

This chain links TRBV18 with TRBJ2-5; D gene uncertain. Germline V gene data show CDR1 as KGHSH and CDR2 as LQKENI. This CDR3 has 14 residues. Trimming took off 3 bases at V and 2 bases at J, with 10 bases between the two ends. The CDR3 DNA reads as TGTGCCAGCTCACCTCTCCCCTCTCAAGAGACCCAGTACTTC. Translated, it gives CASSPLPSQETQYF.

The chain combines TRBV4-2 with TRBJ2-5; 7 positions match TRBD1. Germline-derived CDR1 and CDR2 are LGHNA and YNFKEQ. The V segment lost 4 bases and the J segment 7 bases; nucleotides outside the gene matches: 15. CDR3 length equals 16 residues. The CDR3, as DNA: TGTGCCAGCAGCCCACCCGAATCTTGGGACAGCGCGACCCAGTACTTC. Protein product: CASSPPESWDSATQYF.

The chain couples TRBV10-3 to TRBJ2-7, with a tentative D call TRBD2 (6 bases). The V gene lost 3 bases and the J gene lost 3 bases, with 12 bases spanning the gap. CDR1 and CDR2 from the germline V gene are ENHRY and SYGVKD. The CDR3 consists of 14 residues. The CDR3 here is CAISETTSLYEQYF. The DNA of the CDR3 is TGTGCCATCAGTGAAACGACTAGTCTCTACGAGCAGTACTTC.

This clone has a handful of counts. CDR3 amino acids: CAIRPGLATYEQYF. The CDR3 region has the DNA TGTGCCATCAGGCCGGGACTAGCGACCTACGAGCAGTACTTC. This chain joins TRBV10-3 and TRBJ2-7; 10 nucleotides line up with TRBD2. The trim removed 6 bases at V and 2 bases at J, leaving 4 bases unmatched. Germline CDR1 is ENHRY and CDR2 is SYGVKD. The CDR3 consists of 14 residues.

A few counts support this clone. The chain joins TRBV18 to TRBJ2-4; D unresolved. V shed 6 bases and J shed 5 bases, with 14 bases lying between them. This CDR3 is 14 amino acids long. Germline V lookup: CDR1 KGHSH, CDR2 LQKENI. The CDR3 bases are TGTGCCAGCTCCCCATCGGGCGCCGAAAACATTCAGTACTTC. This gives the protein CASSPSGAENIQYF.

This clone was seen more than once but under ten times. The rearrangement links TRBV28 to TRBJ2-4, with D tentatively TRBD1 or TRBD2 (5 bases each). V was shortened by 6 bases and J by 5 bases, with 20 bases between the two germline ends. CDR1 MDHEN and CDR2 SYDVKM come from the germline V gene. The CDR3 runs to 16 residues. The CDR3 here is CASRPVGARGENIQYF. The CDR3 DNA is TGTGCCAGCAGGCCCGTCGGAGCACGGGGCGAAAACATTCAGTACTTC.

The chain recombines TRBV5-4 with TRBJ2-7; D ambiguous. Germline values: CDR1 SGHNT, CDR2 YYREEE (reference sequence). The V and J ends lost 1 base and 0 bases respectively, with 11 bases between them. CDR3 length: 15 residues. CDR3 loop: CASSLNPVLSYEQYF. CDR3 in DNA: TGTGCCAGCAGCTTGAATCCAGTACTCTCCTACGAGCAGTACTTC.

The genes are TRBV7-8 and TRBJ2-5; D uncertain. The germline V gene has CDR1 SGHVS and CDR2 FQNEAQ. Between the trimmed V and J ends, which lost 5 bases and 2 bases, there was a span of 12 bases. The CDR3 is 14 amino acids. CDR3 DNA sequence: TGTGCCAGCAGCGATCCGCGGAGACAAGAGACCCAGTACTTC. This encodes CASSDPRRQETQYF.

CDR3 in DNA: TGCGCCAGCAGCCTAGGACTAGCGGGAGGCCCCAACCCTACCTACAATGAGCAGTTCTTC. It codes for CASSLGLAGGPNPTYNEQFF. The chain carries TRBV4-3 and TRBJ2-1; 14 bases are a match to TRBD2. Trimming removed 4 bases from V and 2 bases from J; junction bases left unmatched: 13. From germline, CDR1 is LGHNA and CDR2 YSLEER. CDR3 length: 20 amino acids.

This clone was found a few times. The J gene is TRBJ1-2, the V gene TRBV5-1, with no clear D. CDR1 is SGHRS and CDR2 is YFSETQ in the germline V gene. The V end lost 1 base, the J end lost 8 bases, and 9 bases lay between the germline ends. This CDR3 is 12 amino acids long. The CDR3 sequence is CASSLSQTGYTF. The CDR3 DNA follows: TGCGCCAGCAGCTTGTCCCAGACCGGCTACACCTTC.

The chain couples TRBV10-3 to TRBJ1-5, with 9 bases matching TRBD1. The CDR3 extends over 14 amino acids. Unmatched junction bases numbered 4, after V lost 5 bases and J lost 5 bases. Looked up from germline, CDR1 is ENHRY and CDR2 is SYGVKD. The CDR3, as DNA: TGTGCCATCAGTCCGGACAGGGGCTATCAGCCCCAGCATTTT. Its translation: CAISPDRGYQPQHF.